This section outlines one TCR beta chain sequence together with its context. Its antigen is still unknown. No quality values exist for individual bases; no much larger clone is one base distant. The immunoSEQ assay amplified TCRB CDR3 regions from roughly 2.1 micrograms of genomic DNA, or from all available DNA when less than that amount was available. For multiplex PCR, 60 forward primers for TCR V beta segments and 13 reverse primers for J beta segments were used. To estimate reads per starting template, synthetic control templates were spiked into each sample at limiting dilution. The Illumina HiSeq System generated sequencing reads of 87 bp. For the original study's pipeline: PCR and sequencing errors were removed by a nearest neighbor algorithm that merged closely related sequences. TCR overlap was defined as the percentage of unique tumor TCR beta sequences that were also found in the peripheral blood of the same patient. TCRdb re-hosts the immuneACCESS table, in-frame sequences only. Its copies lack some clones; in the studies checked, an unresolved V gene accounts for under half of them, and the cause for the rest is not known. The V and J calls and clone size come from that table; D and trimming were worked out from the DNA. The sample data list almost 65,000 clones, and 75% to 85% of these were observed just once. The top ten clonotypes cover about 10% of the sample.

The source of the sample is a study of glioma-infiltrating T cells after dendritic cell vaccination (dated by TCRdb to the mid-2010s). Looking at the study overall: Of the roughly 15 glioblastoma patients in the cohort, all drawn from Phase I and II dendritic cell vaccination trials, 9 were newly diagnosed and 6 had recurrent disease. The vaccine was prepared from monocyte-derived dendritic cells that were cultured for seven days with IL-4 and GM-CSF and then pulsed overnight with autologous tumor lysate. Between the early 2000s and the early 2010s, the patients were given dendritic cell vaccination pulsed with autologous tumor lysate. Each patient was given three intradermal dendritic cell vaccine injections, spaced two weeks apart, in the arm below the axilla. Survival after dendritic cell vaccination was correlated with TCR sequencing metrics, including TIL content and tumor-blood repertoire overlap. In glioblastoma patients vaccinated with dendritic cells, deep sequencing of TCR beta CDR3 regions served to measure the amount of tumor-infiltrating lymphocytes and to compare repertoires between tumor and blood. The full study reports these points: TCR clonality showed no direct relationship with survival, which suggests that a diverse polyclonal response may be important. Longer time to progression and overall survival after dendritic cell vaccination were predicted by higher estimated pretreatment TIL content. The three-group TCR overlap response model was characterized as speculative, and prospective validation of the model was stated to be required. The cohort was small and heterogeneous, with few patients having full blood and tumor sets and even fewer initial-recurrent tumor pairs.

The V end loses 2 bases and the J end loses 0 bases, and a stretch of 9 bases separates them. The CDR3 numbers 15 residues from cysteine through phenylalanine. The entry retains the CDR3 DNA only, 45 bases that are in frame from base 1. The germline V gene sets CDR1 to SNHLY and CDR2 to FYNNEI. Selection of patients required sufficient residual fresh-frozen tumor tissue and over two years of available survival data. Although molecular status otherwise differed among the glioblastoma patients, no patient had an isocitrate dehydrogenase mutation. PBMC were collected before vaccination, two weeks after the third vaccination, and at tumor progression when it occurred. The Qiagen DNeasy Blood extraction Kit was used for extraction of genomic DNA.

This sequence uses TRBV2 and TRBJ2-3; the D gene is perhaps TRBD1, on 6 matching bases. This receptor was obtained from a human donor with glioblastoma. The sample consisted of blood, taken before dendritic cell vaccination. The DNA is TGTGCCAGCAGTGAAACAGGGATTAGCACAGATACGCAGTATTTT. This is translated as CASSETGISTDTQYF.